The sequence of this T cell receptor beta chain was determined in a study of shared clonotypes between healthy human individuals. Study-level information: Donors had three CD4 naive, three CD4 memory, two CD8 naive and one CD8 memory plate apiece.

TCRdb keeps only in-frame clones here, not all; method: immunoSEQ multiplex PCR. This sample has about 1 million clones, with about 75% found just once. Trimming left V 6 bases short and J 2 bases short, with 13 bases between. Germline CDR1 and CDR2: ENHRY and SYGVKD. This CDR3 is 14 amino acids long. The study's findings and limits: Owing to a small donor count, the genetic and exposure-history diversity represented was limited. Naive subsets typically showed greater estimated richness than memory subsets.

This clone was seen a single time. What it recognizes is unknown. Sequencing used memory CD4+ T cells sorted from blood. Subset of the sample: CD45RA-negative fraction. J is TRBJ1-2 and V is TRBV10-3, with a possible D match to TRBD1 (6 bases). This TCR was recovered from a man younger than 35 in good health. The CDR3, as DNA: TGTGCCATCAGCCTGAGACAGGAGAACTATGGCTACACCTTC. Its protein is CAISLRQENYGYTF.